Each of the 13 T cell receptor beta chains below was sequenced from the same sample in a study of cytomegalovirus exposure and HLA in healthy donors. Libraries were prepared by immunoSEQ multiplex PCR; TCRdb keeps only in-frame clonotypes and omits some of them. This sample has 55,000 to 75,000 clones, with approximately 95% found just once. The sequencing input was PBMCs. The receptors were sampled from a woman aged 18-30 years in good health and CMV-seropositive.

The chain recombines TRBV7-9 with TRBJ2-1; 10 bases align to TRBD2. The length of the CDR3 is 18 residues. Trimming removed 7 bases from V and 6 bases from J; junction bases left unmatched: 18. Germline V gene lookup returns CDR1 SEHNR and CDR2 FQNEAQ (reference sequence). Written as DNA, the CDR3 is TGTGCCAGCACCGCCCGGGGCGGAACTAGCGGGACTGTCAATGAGCAGTTCTTC. This sequence encodes CASTARGGTSGTVNEQFF. Full variable domain (remainder filled in from reference TRBV7-9 and TRBJ2-1): DTGVSQNPRHKITKRGQNVTFRCDPISEHNRLYWYRQTLGQGPEFLTYFQNEAQLEKSRLLSDRFSAERPKGSFSTLEIQRTEQGDSAMYLCASTARGGTSGTVNEQFFGPGTRLTVL.

The rearrangement uses TRBV30 and TRBJ2-7, with D perhaps matching TRBD2 (6 bases). CDR3 length: 15 residues. Germline V lookup: CDR1 GTSNPN, CDR2 SVGIG (reference sequence). Between the trimmed V and J ends, which lost 0 bases and 2 bases, there was a span of 14 bases. The CDR3 is CAWSVLGTGTYEQYF. DNA of the CDR3: TGTGCCTGGAGTGTATTAGGGACTGGAACCTACGAGCAGTACTTC.

The chain joins TRBV28 to TRBJ2-3; D may be TRBD2 (5 bases). Deletions cut 6 bases from V and 2 bases from J, with 15 bases between. Germline assignment: CDR1 MDHEN and CDR2 SYDVKM. The length of the CDR3 is 15 residues. As DNA, the CDR3 is TGTGCCAGCAGCCACCCCCGGGAAAACACAGATACGCAGTATTTT. It specifies CASSHPRENTDTQYF.

The chain combines TRBV2 with TRBJ1-6, with a weak D call TRBD1 (6 bases). The germline gives CDR1 SNHLY, CDR2 FYNNEI. This CDR3 is 15 amino acids long. Trimming cost V 2 bases and J 13 bases, with 18 bases left between them. The CDR3 is CASSESDSRSGPLHF. The CDR3 nucleotides read TGTGCCAGCAGTGAATCGGACAGCCGCTCAGGGCCCCTCCACTTT.

This clone has just one count. The J gene is TRBJ2-4, the V gene TRBV19; TRBD1 matches 9 bases. Germline-derived CDR1 and CDR2 are LNHDA and SQIVND (reference sequence). V was pared by 5 bases and J by 2 bases, with 22 bases of the junction left unmatched. CDR3 length equals 21 residues. The CDR3 DNA sequence: TGTGCCAGTAGTCTCGGGGTCAGAGGACAGGGGTTATTGAGAACCAAAAACATTCAGTACTTC. Translating gives CASSLGVRGQGLLRTKNIQYF.

The chain couples TRBV4-3 to TRBJ1-2; D call uncertain. Trimming cost V 0 bases and J 1 base, with 9 bases left between them. This CDR3 spans 15 amino acids. The germline CDR1 and CDR2 sequences are LGHNA and YSLEER. CDR3: CASSQDPQNNYGYTF. CDR3 in DNA: TGCGCCAGCAGCCAAGATCCCCAGAATAACTATGGCTACACCTTC.

The genes are TRBV9 and TRBJ2-5, with TRBD2 matching 12 bases. Per the germline V gene, CDR1 is SGDLS and CDR2 is YYNGEE. CDR3 length: 13 residues. Trimming at V came to 8 bases and at J to 2 bases, leaving 1 base not matched to a gene. The CDR3 DNA reads TGTGCCAGTGGACTAGCGGGACAAGAGACCCAGTACTTC. Encoded protein: CASGLAGQETQYF.

The chain links TRBV19 to TRBJ1-4, with no clear D. The CDR3 runs 16 residues. CDR1 LNHDA and CDR2 SQIVND come from the germline V gene (reference sequence). V lost 9 bases and J lost 0, with 17 bases in between. The CDR3 nucleotides are TGTGCCAGCGGGAGGACCGAAGAAGCAACTAATGAAAAACTGTTTTTT. It yields the protein CASGRTEEATNEKLFF.

The gene calls are TRBV2 and TRBJ2-5; 10 bases agree with TRBD1. V gave up 7 bases and J gave up 6 bases; unmatched junction bases: 8. Germline V CDR1 and CDR2: SNHLY, FYNNEI. There are 14 residues in the CDR3. The CDR3 DNA sequence: TGTGCCAGCAAGTTGACAGGGGGCGTTCAGACCCAGTACTTC. This codes for CASKLTGGVQTQYF.

This chain joins TRBV9 and TRBJ1-5, with unresolved D. Germline assignment: CDR1 SGDLS and CDR2 YYNGEE. The CDR3 is 13 amino acids. Trimming took off 6 bases at V and 5 bases at J, with 12 bases between the two ends. The CDR3 DNA sequence: TGTGCCAGCACCTCCCCCCCCGATCAGCCCCAGCATTTT. Its protein is CASTSPPDQPQHF.

This clone was seen a few times. The chain is built from TRBV4-2 and TRBJ2-7, with a tentative D call TRBD2 (6 bases). The CDR3 spans 16 residues. Germline-derived CDR1 and CDR2 are LGHNA and YNFKEQ. Trimming took off 5 bases at V and 0 bases at J, with 17 bases between the two ends. CDR3 in amino acids: CASSGTLADSSYEQYF. CDR3 coding DNA: TGTGCCAGCAGCGGGACCTTAGCGGATAGCTCCTACGAGCAGTACTTC.

The chain employs TRBV4-3 and TRBJ1-2, with 7 bases matching TRBD1. The CDR3 is 16 amino acids. V was clipped by 0 bases and J by 4 bases; unmatched bases: 8. Per the germline V gene, CDR1 is LGHNA and CDR2 is YSLEER. The CDR3 DNA reads TGCGCCAGCAGCCAAGATATCGCAGGGGGGCTCTATGGCTACACCTTC. It encodes CASSQDIAGGLYGYTF.

The V and J genes are TRBV7-9 and TRBJ1-3, with 11 bases matching TRBD1. Trimming at V came to 8 bases and at J to 4 bases, leaving 10 bases not matched to a gene. Germline V gives CDR1 SEHNR, CDR2 FQNEAQ (reference sequence). The CDR3 has 16 residues. This CDR3 reads CASGERTGGHGNTIYF. DNA for the CDR3: TGTGCCAGCGGCGAAAGGACAGGGGGCCACGGAAACACCATATATTTT. The variable domain in full, completed from reference TRBV7-9 and TRBJ1-3, reads DTGVSQNPRHKITKRGQNVTFRCDPISEHNRLYWYRQTLGQGPEFLTYFQNEAQLEKSRLLSDRFSAERPKGSFSTLEIQRTEQGDSAMYLCASGERTGGHGNTIYFGEGSWLTVV.